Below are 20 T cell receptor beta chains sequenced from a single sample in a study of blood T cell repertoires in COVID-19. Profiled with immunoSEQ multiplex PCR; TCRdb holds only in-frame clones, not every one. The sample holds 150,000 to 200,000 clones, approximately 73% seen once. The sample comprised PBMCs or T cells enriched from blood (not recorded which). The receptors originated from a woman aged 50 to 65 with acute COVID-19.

The CDR3 bases are TGTGCCAGTAGTGCACCCCGGGACAGGGCGTGGTTGGGCACTGAAGCTTTCTTT. This sequence encodes CASSAPRDRAWLGTEAFF. V and J are TRBV19 and TRBJ1-1; 9 nucleotides agree with TRBD1. V shed 5 bases and J 4 bases; nucleotides not matched to a gene: 17. The CDR3 extends over 18 amino acids. Germline V gives CDR1 LNHDA, CDR2 SQIVND (reference sequence).

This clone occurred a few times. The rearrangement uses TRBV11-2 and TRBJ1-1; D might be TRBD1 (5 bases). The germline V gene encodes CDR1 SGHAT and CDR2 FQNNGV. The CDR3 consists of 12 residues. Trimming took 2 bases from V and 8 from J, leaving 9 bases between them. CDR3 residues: CASSLNDREAFF. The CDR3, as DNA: TGTGCCAGCAGCTTAAATGACAGAGAAGCTTTCTTT.

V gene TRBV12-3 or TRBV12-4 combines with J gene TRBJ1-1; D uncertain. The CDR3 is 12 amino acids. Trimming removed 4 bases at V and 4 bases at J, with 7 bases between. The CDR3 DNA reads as TGTGCCAGCAGTTCCCAAGCCACTGAAGCTTTCTTT. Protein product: CASSSQATEAFF.

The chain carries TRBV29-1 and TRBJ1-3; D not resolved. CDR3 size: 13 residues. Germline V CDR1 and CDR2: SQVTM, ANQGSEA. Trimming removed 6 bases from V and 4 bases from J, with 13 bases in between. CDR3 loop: CSVGGGLGNTIYF. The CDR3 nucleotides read TGCAGCGTCGGCGGAGGGTTAGGAAACACCATATATTTT.

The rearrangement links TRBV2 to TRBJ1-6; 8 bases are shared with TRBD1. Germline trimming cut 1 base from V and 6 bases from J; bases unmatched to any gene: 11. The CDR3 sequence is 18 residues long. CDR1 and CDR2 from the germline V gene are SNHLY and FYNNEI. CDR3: CASSEVGQGANRNSPLHF. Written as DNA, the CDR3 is TGTGCCAGCAGTGAAGTCGGGCAGGGGGCGAATCGTAATTCACCCCTCCACTTT.

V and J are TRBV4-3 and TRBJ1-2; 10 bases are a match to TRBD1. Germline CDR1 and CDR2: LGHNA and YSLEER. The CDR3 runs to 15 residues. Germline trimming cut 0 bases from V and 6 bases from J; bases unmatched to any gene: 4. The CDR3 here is CASSQEGTGVNGYTF. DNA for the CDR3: TGCGCCAGCAGCCAAGAAGGGACAGGGGTTAATGGCTACACCTTC.

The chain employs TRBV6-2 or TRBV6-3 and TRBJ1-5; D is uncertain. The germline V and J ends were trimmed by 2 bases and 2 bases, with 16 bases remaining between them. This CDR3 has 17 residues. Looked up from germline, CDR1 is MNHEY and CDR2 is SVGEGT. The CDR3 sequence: CASSYSRQNIRNQPQHF. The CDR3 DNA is TGTGCCAGCAGTTACAGCCGACAAAACATTCGCAATCAGCCCCAGCATTTT.

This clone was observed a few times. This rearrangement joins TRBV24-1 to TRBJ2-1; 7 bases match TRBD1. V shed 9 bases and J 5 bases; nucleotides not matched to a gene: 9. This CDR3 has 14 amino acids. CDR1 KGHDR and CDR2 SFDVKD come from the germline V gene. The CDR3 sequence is CATGTGRGHNEQFF. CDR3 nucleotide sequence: TGTGCCACCGGAACGGGAAGGGGGCACAATGAGCAGTTCTTC.

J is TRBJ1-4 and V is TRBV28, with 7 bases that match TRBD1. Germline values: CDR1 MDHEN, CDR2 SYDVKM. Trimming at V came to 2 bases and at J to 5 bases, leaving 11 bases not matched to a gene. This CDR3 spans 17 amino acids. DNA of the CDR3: TGTGCCAGCAGTTTACCGACGGCGACAGGGACAAATGAAAAACTGTTTTTT. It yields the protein CASSLPTATGTNEKLFF.

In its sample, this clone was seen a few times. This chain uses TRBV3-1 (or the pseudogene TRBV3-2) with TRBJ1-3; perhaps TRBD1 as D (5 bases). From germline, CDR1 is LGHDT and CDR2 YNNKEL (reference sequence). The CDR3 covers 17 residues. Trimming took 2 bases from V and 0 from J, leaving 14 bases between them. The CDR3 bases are TGTGCCAGCAGCCAACCCCGACAGCGAAACTCTGGAAACACCATATATTTT. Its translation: CASSQPRQRNSGNTIYF.

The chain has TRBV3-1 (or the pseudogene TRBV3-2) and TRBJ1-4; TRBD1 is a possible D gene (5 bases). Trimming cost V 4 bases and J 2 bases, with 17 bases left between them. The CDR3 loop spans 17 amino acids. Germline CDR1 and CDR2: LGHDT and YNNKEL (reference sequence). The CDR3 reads CASSRRWAGGTNEKLFF. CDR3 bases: TGTGCCAGCAGCCGCCGCTGGGCCGGGGGGACTAATGAAAAACTGTTTTTT.

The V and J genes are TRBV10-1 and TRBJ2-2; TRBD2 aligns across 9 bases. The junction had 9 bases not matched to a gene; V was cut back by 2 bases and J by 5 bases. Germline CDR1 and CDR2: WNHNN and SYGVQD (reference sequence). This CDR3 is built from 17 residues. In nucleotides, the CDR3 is TGCGCCAGCAGTGAGAGTAGCGGGGGTTTCTGGACCGGGGAGCTGTTTTTT. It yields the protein CASSESSGGFWTGELFF.

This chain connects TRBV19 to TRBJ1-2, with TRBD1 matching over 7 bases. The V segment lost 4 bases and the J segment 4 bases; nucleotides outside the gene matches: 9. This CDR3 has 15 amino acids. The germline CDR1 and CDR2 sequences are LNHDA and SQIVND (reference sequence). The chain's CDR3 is CASSTRQGPLYGYTF. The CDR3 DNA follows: TGTGCCAGTAGTACCCGACAGGGCCCCCTCTATGGCTACACCTTC.

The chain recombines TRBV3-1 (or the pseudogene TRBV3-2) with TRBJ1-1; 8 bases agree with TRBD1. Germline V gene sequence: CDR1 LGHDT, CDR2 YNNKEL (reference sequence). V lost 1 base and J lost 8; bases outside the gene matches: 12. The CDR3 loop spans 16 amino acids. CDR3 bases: TGTGCCAGCAGCCAAGCAGGGGGCGCCCAAAAAAGGGAAGCTTTCTTT. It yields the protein CASSQAGGAQKREAFF.

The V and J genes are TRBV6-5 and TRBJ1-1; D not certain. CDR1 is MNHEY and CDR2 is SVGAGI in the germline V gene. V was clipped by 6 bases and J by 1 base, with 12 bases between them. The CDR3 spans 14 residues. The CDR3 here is CASRPNRQNTEAFF. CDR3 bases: TGTGCCAGCAGACCCAACCGACAGAACACTGAAGCTTTCTTT.

The CDR3 reads CASTLRGYLNSPLHF. Here the CDR3 DNA reads TGTGCCAGCACCCTGAGAGGGTATTTGAATTCACCCCTCCACTTT. This chain links TRBV27 with TRBJ1-6; no clear D gene. The V end was cut by 7 bases, the J end by 7 bases, with 17 bases between. The CDR3 length is 15 residues. Germline CDR1 is MNHEY and CDR2 is SMNVEV (reference sequence).

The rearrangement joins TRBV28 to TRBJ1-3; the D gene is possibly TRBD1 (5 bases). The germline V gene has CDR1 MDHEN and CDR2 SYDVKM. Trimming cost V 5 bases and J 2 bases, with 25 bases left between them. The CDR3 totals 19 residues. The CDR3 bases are TGTGCCAGCAGTGCACAAAGGGATAGTCAGGGAGGCCCTGGAAACACCATATATTTT. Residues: CASSAQRDSQGGPGNTIYF.

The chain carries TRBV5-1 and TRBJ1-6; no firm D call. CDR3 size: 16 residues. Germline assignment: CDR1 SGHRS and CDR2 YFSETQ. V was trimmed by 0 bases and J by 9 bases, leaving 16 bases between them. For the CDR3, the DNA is TGCGCCAGCAGCTTGGTATCATCGGGGATTAGTTCACCCCTCCACTTT. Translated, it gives CASSLVSSGISSPLHF.

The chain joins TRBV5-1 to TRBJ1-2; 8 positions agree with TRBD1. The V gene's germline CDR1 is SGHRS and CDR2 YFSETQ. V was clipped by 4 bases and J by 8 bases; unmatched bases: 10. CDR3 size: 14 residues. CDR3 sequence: CASSGGQGHGGYTF. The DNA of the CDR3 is TGCGCCAGCAGCGGCGGACAGGGCCACGGGGGCTACACCTTC.

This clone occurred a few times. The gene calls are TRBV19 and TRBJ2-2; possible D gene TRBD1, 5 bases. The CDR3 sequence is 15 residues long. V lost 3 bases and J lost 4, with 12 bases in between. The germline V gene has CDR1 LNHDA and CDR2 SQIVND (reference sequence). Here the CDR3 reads CASSMLLGATGELFF. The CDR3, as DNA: TGTGCCAGTAGTATGCTCCTAGGGGCCACCGGGGAGCTGTTTTTT.